This T cell receptor beta chain came from a study of T cell responses to AZD1222 COVID-19 vaccine. General study points: Clonal diversity was possibly underestimated, and white British individuals and females predominated among donors. Of spike-specific TCRs, nearly half reportedly target regions left unmutated in variants.

Germline trimming cut 4 bases from V and 1 base from J; bases unmatched to any gene: 6. The CDR3 spans 16 residues. From germline, CDR1 is LGHDT and CDR2 YNNKEL (reference sequence). A few counts support this clone. Its matching antigen is unknown. Generated by immunoSEQ multiplex PCR, the TCRdb table keeps only in-frame clones and is missing some. The repertoire holds 59,000 or so clones, around four fifths seen once, with roughly 10% in the top ten. Sequenced material: peripheral blood, taken on day 0 of AZD1222 vaccination. This clonotype originated in an adult in good health. The chain joins TRBV3-1 (or the pseudogene TRBV3-2) to TRBJ2-2; 7 bases line up with TRBD2. CDR3 amino acids: CASSRLGGRNTGELFF. The CDR3 region has the DNA TGTGCCAGCAGCCGCCTAGGCGGGAGGAACACCGGGGAGCTGTTTTTT.